This TCR beta chain was sequenced during a study of blood T cells in healthy people across ages (dated by TCRdb to about 2015). In terms of the full investigation: Template switching captured roughly one uniquely barcoded TCR beta cDNA molecule per two T cells in model experiments. The study measured age-related changes in TCR beta repertoire diversity using deep sequencing normalized with unique cDNA molecular identifiers. Four age groups were formed from the donors: young (average approximately 16 years), middle-aged (approximately 40), aged (over 55) and long-lived (roughly 81). To avoid experimental bias, donors of different ages were spread randomly across the sequencing lanes. Two additional independent replicas of 1 million unique cDNA reads from the same blood draw were analyzed for two donors (one aged 18 to 30 and one aged 80 or older).

What the research found in general, with its limitations: Because the CMV infection status of the donors was unknown, age-related changes in expanded clonotypes may potentially have been confounded. Compared with the aged group, more naive CD4+ T cells, fewer expanded clones and increased TCR diversity were shown by the long-lived group, suggesting age selection. The percentage of naive T cells measured by flow cytometry correlated strongly with observed TCR beta diversity. As age increased, observed TCR beta diversity per million T cells dropped in a roughly linear way, and a significant reduction was already evident by age around 41. Estimates of total diversity based on one million sequenced T cells were considered lower bounds and underestimates. Conclusive comparison of naive and antigen-experienced compartments was prevented by the profiling of bulk unsorted PBMCs.

From its cysteine to its phenylalanine, the CDR3 spans 14 amino acids. Left in the record is the CDR3 DNA by itself, 42 bases read in frame from the first base. The trim is 10 bases for V and 5 bases for J, with a gap of 20 bases between the germline ends. For CDR1 and CDR2, the germline V gene lists MNHNS and SASEGT. The protocol used for the library was 5' RACE. The second PCR ran for about 6 to 12 cycles and used a J-beta primer mix along with a sample-barcoded 5' primer. A template-switch 5' adaptor carrying 12 random nucleotides introduced a unique molecular identifier onto each TCR beta cDNA molecule. At least 2.5 million CDR3-containing paired-end reads were obtained from each sample. All of the RNA was converted into first-strand cDNA using the Mint cDNA synthesis kit, with a TRBC-specific oligonucleotide serving as the primer. Following uracil-DNA glycosylase treatment, a first 18-cycle PCR with universal primers M1SS and BC2_uni_R was performed on all cDNA. As for how the authors treated the data: Normalization of each sample was performed by random selection of 1 million high-quality reads, each carrying a distinct molecular identifier. Reads with shared molecular identifiers were discarded instead of being binned into consensus sequences. MiTCR, with a Q25 quality threshold and the strictest error-elimination algorithm, was used for CDR3 identification, clonotype clustering and error correction. A nonparametric unseen species model with Euler transformation was used to estimate lower-bound total TCR beta diversity. TCRdb ran its own pipeline on the public reads, namely fastp trimming at Q25 and MiXCR clone calling, and kept in-frame beta chains. Each entry merges the rows of one CDR3 protein and shows their most common DNA and genes. These V and J calls derive from TCRdb rather than the authors' analysis. The sample table lists fewer than 2 million distinct CDR3 sequences, more than 35% of them with a count of one. About 23% of the sample is held by the ten biggest clonotypes.

With respect to this clonotype: Its antigen is currently not known. No much larger clone is present one base from it, and per-base qualities are unavailable.

The donors were around 39 Caucasian individuals from Russia, aged roughly 6 to 90 years, who were systemically healthy. Each donor gave 8 to 10 milliliters of peripheral blood, collected into EDTA-treated Vacutainer tubes. PBMCs were isolated by Ficoll-Paque density-gradient centrifugation, with at least 6 million obtained per sample. Total RNA was extracted from PBMCs with Trizol reagent, with at least 6 micrograms obtained per sample. For every donor, flow cytometry on a PBMC aliquot measured the percentage of naive CD45RAhigh/CD27high T cells. This sequence uses TRBV6-1 and TRBJ1-2; TRBD1 is a possible D gene, resting on 6 matching bases. The TCR comes from a human donor in good health. Material: blood. DNA sequence: TGTGCCACCACTCCCAGGGGAGGGATTTATGGCTACACCTTC. It is translated as CATTPRGGIYGYTF.